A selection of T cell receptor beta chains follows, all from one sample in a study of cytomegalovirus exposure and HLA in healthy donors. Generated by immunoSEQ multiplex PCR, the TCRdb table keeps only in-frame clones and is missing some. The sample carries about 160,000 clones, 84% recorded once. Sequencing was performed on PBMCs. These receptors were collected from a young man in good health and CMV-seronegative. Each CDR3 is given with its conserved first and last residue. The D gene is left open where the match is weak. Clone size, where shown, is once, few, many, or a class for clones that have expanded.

cdr3_nt: TGTGCCAGCAGCCCTATGGGGAGACATCTACCAACAAAAGCTTTCTTT
cdr3_aa: CASSPMGRHLPTKAFF
d_call: -
clone_size: -
v_call: TRBV7-8
j_call: TRBJ1-1

cdr3_nt: TGTGCCAGCTCACCACGAAGTGGGGAGGCCGCAGGAGGCTACACCTTC
cdr3_aa: CASSPRSGEAAGGYTF
d_call: -
clone_size: few
v_call: TRBV18
j_call: TRBJ1-2

cdr3_nt: TGTGAAAGCTGGGGGGAAGGTACTAACTATGGCTACACCTTC
cdr3_aa: CESWGEGTNYGYTF
d_call: -
clone_size: -
v_call: TRBV2
j_call: TRBJ1-2

cdr3_nt: TGTGCCAGCAGTGAAGGTGTGGCGCGGGGCACAGATACGCAGTATTTT
cdr3_aa: CASSEGVARGTDTQYF
d_call: -
clone_size: once
v_call: TRBV2
j_call: TRBJ2-3

cdr3_nt: TGTGCCAGCAGTTTTCTAGCGAACACTGAAGCTTTCTTT
cdr3_aa: CASSFLANTEAFF
d_call: -
clone_size: few
v_call: TRBV27
j_call: TRBJ1-1

cdr3_nt: TGTGCCAGCAGTCAACCCGGGACAGGGAGGGGAGAGCAGTTCTTC
cdr3_aa: CASSQPGTGRGEQFF
d_call: TRBD1
clone_size: -
v_call: TRBV5-8
j_call: TRBJ2-1

cdr3_nt: TGTGCCAGCAGCCGGACTAGCGGGACCACCTACGAGCAGTACTTC
cdr3_aa: CASSRTSGTTYEQYF
d_call: TRBD2
clone_size: -
v_call: TRBV7-2
j_call: TRBJ2-7

cdr3_nt: TGTGCCAGCAGGGGGGACAGGGGGGATGAGCAGTTCTTC
cdr3_aa: CASRGDRGDEQFF
d_call: TRBD1
clone_size: -
v_call: TRBV6-4
j_call: TRBJ2-1

cdr3_nt: TGTGCCAGCAGTTCCCTCTTCCGGGAGACGACTGAAGCTTTCTTT
cdr3_aa: CASSSLFRETTEAFF
d_call: -
clone_size: -
v_call: TRBV28
j_call: TRBJ1-1

cdr3_nt: TGTGCCAGCAGCCCAATCGCGGGGAGCTCCTACAATGAGCAGTTCTTC
cdr3_aa: CASSPIAGSSYNEQFF
d_call: -
clone_size: -
v_call: TRBV6-4
j_call: TRBJ2-1

cdr3_nt: TGTGCCAGCAGCTCGCCCCCCCGGGACACAATCTCCTACAATGAGCAGTTCTTC
cdr3_aa: CASSSPPRDTISYNEQFF
d_call: -
clone_size: -
v_call: TRBV7-9
j_call: TRBJ2-1

cdr3_nt: TGCAGCGCTGTTCAGGGGGCGTCTGATCAGCCCCAGCATTTT
cdr3_aa: CSAVQGASDQPQHF
d_call: TRBD1
clone_size: -
v_call: TRBV29-1
j_call: TRBJ1-5

cdr3_nt: TGTGCCAGCAGTTTCGGACTAGCGGGGGTGGAGACCCAGTACTTC
cdr3_aa: CASSFGLAGVETQYF
d_call: TRBD2
clone_size: -
v_call: TRBV28
j_call: TRBJ2-5

cdr3_nt: TGTGCCAGTAGCACGGCCGGGAGCTCCTACGAGCAGTACTTC
cdr3_aa: CASSTAGSSYEQYF
d_call: -
clone_size: -
v_call: TRBV10-3
j_call: TRBJ2-7

cdr3_nt: TGCGCCAGCAGCCAAACAGGCCCGGGGGATAATTCACCCCTCCACTTT
cdr3_aa: CASSQTGPGDNSPLHF
d_call: -
clone_size: few
v_call: TRBV4-1
j_call: TRBJ1-6

cdr3_nt: TGTGCCAGCAGTGAACAGCAGGGGGGCGAGCAGTACTTC
cdr3_aa: CASSEQQGGEQYF
d_call: -
clone_size: -
v_call: TRBV6-1
j_call: TRBJ2-7

cdr3_nt: TGTGCCAGCAGTCCCTTGGGACAGCTCACAGATACGCAGTATTTT
cdr3_aa: CASSPLGQLTDTQYF
d_call: TRBD1
clone_size: -
v_call: TRBV27
j_call: TRBJ2-3

cdr3_nt: TGTGCCAGCAGCTCATGGCGGATTAATTCACCCCTCCACTTT
cdr3_aa: CASSSWRINSPLHF
d_call: -
clone_size: -
v_call: TRBV28
j_call: TRBJ1-6

cdr3_nt: TGTGCCAGCAGTTACCCGAGGACACCCACCTACGAGCAGTACTTC
cdr3_aa: CASSYPRTPTYEQYF
d_call: -
clone_size: -
v_call: TRBV6-5
j_call: TRBJ2-7

cdr3_nt: TGTGCCAGTTCGGAAACCGGACTAGCGGGGCGCACAGATACGCAGTATTTT
cdr3_aa: CASSETGLAGRTDTQYF
d_call: TRBD2
clone_size: -
v_call: TRBV19
j_call: TRBJ2-3

cdr3_nt: TGTGCCAGCAGCCCCCGGGGGGAGCTATACAATGAGCAGTTCTTC
cdr3_aa: CASSPRGELYNEQFF
d_call: TRBD2
clone_size: -
v_call: TRBV6-4
j_call: TRBJ2-1

cdr3_nt: TGTGCCAGCAGCCCTGACTGGGGGGGAGACAATGAGCAGTTCTTC
cdr3_aa: CASSPDWGGDNEQFF
d_call: TRBD2
clone_size: -
v_call: TRBV7-3
j_call: TRBJ2-1

cdr3_nt: TGTGCCAGCGCCGCTTCCGGGTGGGTTAGCACAGATACGCAGTATTTT
cdr3_aa: CASAASGWVSTDTQYF
d_call: -
clone_size: -
v_call: TRBV5-4
j_call: TRBJ2-3

cdr3_nt: TGTGCCAGCAGCATACAGGGGGCAACGCAGTATTTT
cdr3_aa: CASSIQGATQYF
d_call: TRBD1
clone_size: -
v_call: TRBV7-3
j_call: TRBJ2-3

cdr3_nt: TGTGCCAGCAGTTTACAGGGGGGCACTGAAGCTTTCTTT
cdr3_aa: CASSLQGGTEAFF
d_call: TRBD1
clone_size: -
v_call: TRBV27
j_call: TRBJ1-1

cdr3_nt: TGTGCCACCTCCCTGGGGACACCCAGCACAGATACGCAGTATTTT
cdr3_aa: CATSLGTPSTDTQYF
d_call: -
clone_size: -
v_call: TRBV19
j_call: TRBJ2-3

cdr3_nt: TGTGCCAGCAGCTTGGGCGGGGGGTCCACCGGGGAGCTGTTTTTT
cdr3_aa: CASSLGGGSTGELFF
d_call: TRBD2
clone_size: -
v_call: TRBV5-5
j_call: TRBJ2-2

cdr3_nt: TGTGCCAGCAGTGAACTAAGGTGCAGGGGAAATGAAAAACTGTTTTTT
cdr3_aa: CASSELRCRGNEKLFF
d_call: -
clone_size: once
v_call: TRBV6-4
j_call: TRBJ1-4

cdr3_nt: TGCGCCAGCAGCTTGGAGCTCATACAGGCTGGGGCCAACGTCCTGACTTTC
cdr3_aa: CASSLELIQAGANVLTF
d_call: -
clone_size: -
v_call: TRBV5-1
j_call: TRBJ2-6

cdr3_nt: TGCAGTGCTACCCGGAACTATGGCTACACCTTC
cdr3_aa: CSATRNYGYTF
d_call: -
clone_size: -
v_call: TRBV20-1
j_call: TRBJ1-2

cdr3_nt: TGTGCCAGCAGCTCCAGGCAAGCTTGGGCCGGGGAGCTGTTTTTT
cdr3_aa: CASSSRQAWAGELFF
d_call: -
clone_size: -
v_call: TRBV9
j_call: TRBJ2-2

cdr3_nt: TGCGCCAGCAGCACCCGGGACAGAGTGTATGGCTACACCTTC
cdr3_aa: CASSTRDRVYGYTF
d_call: TRBD1
clone_size: -
v_call: TRBV5-1
j_call: TRBJ1-2

cdr3_nt: TGTGCCAGCAGTGAACTGGACAGACCCTGGGGCCAAGAGACCCAGTACTTC
cdr3_aa: CASSELDRPWGQETQYF
d_call: -
clone_size: -
v_call: TRBV2
j_call: TRBJ2-5

cdr3_nt: TGCAGCGTTGAAGATCCCTCGAGGGAGCCCCTCGGAGAGCAGTTCTTC
cdr3_aa: CSVEDPSREPLGEQFF
d_call: -
clone_size: -
v_call: TRBV29-1
j_call: TRBJ2-1

cdr3_nt: TGTGCCAGCAGCAGCCTCTCTAGCGACGAGCAGTACTTC
cdr3_aa: CASSSLSSDEQYF
d_call: -
clone_size: few
v_call: TRBV7-8
j_call: TRBJ2-7

cdr3_nt: TGTGCCAGCAGTGAGGGACAGGGGTATCAGCCCCAGCATTTT
cdr3_aa: CASSEGQGYQPQHF
d_call: TRBD1
clone_size: -
v_call: TRBV6-1
j_call: TRBJ1-5

cdr3_nt: TGCGCCAGCAGCGAACTGGCGGGGTCGAACACCGGGGAGCTGTTTTTT
cdr3_aa: CASSELAGSNTGELFF
d_call: -
clone_size: -
v_call: TRBV5-1
j_call: TRBJ2-2

cdr3_nt: TGCAGCGTCTCGCGGGACACCGGGGAGCTGTTTTTT
cdr3_aa: CSVSRDTGELFF
d_call: -
clone_size: -
v_call: TRBV29-1
j_call: TRBJ2-2

cdr3_nt: TGTGCCACGCTCCTGACAGGCGCTGTTGGCTACACCTTC
cdr3_aa: CATLLTGAVGYTF
d_call: -
clone_size: -
v_call: TRBV28
j_call: TRBJ1-2

cdr3_nt: TGTGCCAGCAGCCAAGATTCCCTAGCGGCGACCTACGAGCAGTACTTC
cdr3_aa: CASSQDSLAATYEQYF
d_call: TRBD2
clone_size: -
v_call: TRBV14
j_call: TRBJ2-7

cdr3_nt: TGTGCCAGCAGCTTAGGGACAGGAGGAGAAAACGAGCAGTACTTC
cdr3_aa: CASSLGTGGENEQYF
d_call: TRBD1
clone_size: -
v_call: TRBV5-4
j_call: TRBJ2-7

cdr3_nt: TGTGCCAGCAGCCTGCGACAGGGCCAGGTCCTTTTTGATTCACCCCTCCACTTT
cdr3_aa: CASSLRQGQVLFDSPLHF
d_call: TRBD1
clone_size: once
v_call: TRBV5-4
j_call: TRBJ1-6

cdr3_nt: TGTGCCAGCAGCCGTCTACTAGCGGCCAGCACAGATACGCAGTATTTT
cdr3_aa: CASSRLLAASTDTQYF
d_call: TRBD2
clone_size: -
v_call: TRBV14
j_call: TRBJ2-3

cdr3_nt: TGCGCCAGCAGCTCCGCTCCGGGACAGGGTGCAACTAATGAAAAACTGTTTTTT
cdr3_aa: CASSSAPGQGATNEKLFF
d_call: TRBD1
clone_size: -
v_call: TRBV5-1
j_call: TRBJ1-4

cdr3_nt: TGTGCCAGCAGTTTTGATCGCGGGCTCTACGAGCAGTACTTC
cdr3_aa: CASSFDRGLYEQYF
d_call: -
clone_size: once
v_call: TRBV27
j_call: TRBJ2-7

cdr3_nt: TGCGCCAGCAGCTCCGCGGGGGGAAATGAGCAGTTCTTC
cdr3_aa: CASSSAGGNEQFF
d_call: TRBD2
clone_size: -
v_call: TRBV4-1
j_call: TRBJ2-1

cdr3_nt: TGTGCCAGCAGCTTTCTTTCAGGGGGCGTGGACACTGAAGCTTTCTTT
cdr3_aa: CASSFLSGGVDTEAFF
d_call: TRBD1
clone_size: few
v_call: TRBV5-4
j_call: TRBJ1-1

cdr3_nt: TGTGCCAGCAGGAAGGGTACGGGGGGCACTGAAGCTTTCTTT
cdr3_aa: CASRKGTGGTEAFF
d_call: -
clone_size: -
v_call: TRBV6-1
j_call: TRBJ1-1

cdr3_nt: TGTGCCAGCAGCCGCACCCTAAAGGACTGGCCCTATGAGCAGTACTTC
cdr3_aa: CASSRTLKDWPYEQYF
d_call: -
clone_size: once
v_call: TRBV9
j_call: TRBJ2-7

cdr3_nt: TGTGCCAGCCGAATTAGCCCCTCGCCGGGGGGCACAGATACGCAGTATTTT
cdr3_aa: CASRISPSPGGTDTQYF
d_call: -
clone_size: few
v_call: TRBV27
j_call: TRBJ2-3